The 29 T cell receptor beta chains in this list originate from one sample, sequenced in a study of cytomegalovirus exposure and HLA in healthy donors. Data came from immunoSEQ multiplex PCR; TCRdb stores just in-frame clones and leaves some out. The sample shows 200,000 to 250,000 clones, under 95% of them seen only once. The source material was PBMCs. The receptors were gathered from a woman between 18 and 30 years old in good health and CMV-seronegative.

The chain carries TRBV19 and TRBJ1-5; D is undetermined. CDR1 and CDR2 from the germline V gene are LNHDA and SQIVND (reference sequence). CDR3 length equals 14 residues. V lost 1 base and J lost 3, with 7 bases in between. CDR3 DNA sequence: TGTGCCAGTAGTATAGTGGCATTCAATCAGCCCCAGCATTTT. It codes for CASSIVAFNQPQHF.

This chain uses TRBV28 with TRBJ1-2, with TRBD1 identical over 11 bases. V was clipped by 0 bases and J by 8 bases; unmatched bases: 2. CDR1 and CDR2 (germline): MDHEN, SYDVKM. The CDR3 length is 14 residues. CDR3 loop: CASSLWGQGEGYTF. Here the CDR3 DNA reads TGTGCCAGCAGTTTATGGGGACAGGGGGAAGGCTACACCTTC.

The chain carries TRBV27 and TRBJ2-1; 7 bases match TRBD1. V shed 7 bases, J shed 6 bases, and the junction held 9 bases outside the gene matches. CDR1 MNHEY and CDR2 SMNVEV come from the germline V gene (reference sequence). CDR3 size: 14 residues. In DNA form, the CDR3 reads TGTGCCAGCATGCAATGGGACAGTCGCAATGAGCAGTTCTTC. As protein: CASMQWDSRNEQFF.

This clone was counted only a few times. V and J are TRBV19 and TRBJ2-7; TRBD2 aligns across 8 bases. Germline V lookup: CDR1 LNHDA, CDR2 SQIVND (reference sequence). Trimming at V came to 3 bases and at J to 4 bases, leaving 14 bases not matched to a gene. The CDR3 is 17 residues long. CDR3 protein: CASSIHFSSGRGYEQYF. CDR3 DNA sequence: TGTGCCAGTAGTATCCACTTCTCGAGCGGGAGAGGGTACGAGCAGTACTTC. Full variable domain (missing parts from reference TRBV19 and TRBJ2-7): DGGITQSPKYLFRKEGQNVTLSCEQNLNHDAMYWYRQDPGQGLRLIYYSQIVNDFQKGDIAEGYSVSREKKESFPLTVTSAQKNPTAFYLCASSIHFSSGRGYEQYFGPGTRLTVT.

The chain is built from TRBV7-6 and TRBJ2-7; a possible D gene is TRBD2 (6 bases). Germline V gene sequence: CDR1 SGHVS, CDR2 FNYEAQ. V was cut by 1 base and J by 3 bases, with 7 bases left in between. The CDR3 loop spans 13 amino acids. The DNA of the CDR3 is TGTGCCAGCAGCTTAGACGGGAGCTACGAGCAGTACTTC. Protein sequence: CASSLDGSYEQYF.

The V gene is TRBV11-3, the J gene TRBJ2-1, with D maybe TRBD2 (5 bases). This CDR3 is 15 amino acids long. In germline, CDR1 is SGHNT, CDR2 YENEEA. The V end was cut by 5 bases, the J end by 5 bases, with 16 bases between. CDR3 in amino acids: CASSPGPGKDNEQFF. The CDR3 bases are TGTGCCAGCAGCCCAGGACCGGGAAAGGACAATGAGCAGTTCTTC.

The chain recombines TRBV5-4 with TRBJ2-2, with TRBD2 as a possible D gene (5 bases). The CDR3 is 13 amino acids. The V gene lost 2 bases and the J gene lost 9 bases, with 11 bases spanning the gap. Germline V gene lookup returns CDR1 SGHNT and CDR2 YYREEE (reference sequence). The CDR3 DNA follows: TGTGCCAGCAGCTTTCCTCCCGGGAGGGAGCTGTTTTTT. This codes for CASSFPPGRELFF.

This chain connects TRBV23-1 to TRBJ2-1; possible D gene TRBD2, 6 bases. TRBV23-1 counts as an open reading frame of uncertain function. Trimming took 4 bases from V and 1 from J, leaving 11 bases between them. The CDR3 totals 15 residues. CDR3 bases: TGCGCCAGCAGTCCAGGGAGGAGGTCCTACAATGAGCAGTTCTTC. Protein: CASSPGRRSYNEQFF.

The gene calls are TRBV27 and TRBJ2-3; perhaps TRBD2 as D (5 bases). The V end lost 7 bases, the J end lost 2 bases, and 10 bases lay between the germline ends. Germline CDR1 and CDR2: MNHEY and SMNVEV (reference sequence). The CDR3 sequence is 13 residues long. CDR3: CASTDLVTDTQYF. The CDR3 DNA is TGTGCCAGCACGGACTTGGTCACAGATACGCAGTATTTT.

The chain's CDR3 is CAWSHQGAGELFF. In nucleotides, the CDR3 is TGTGCCTGGAGTCATCAGGGGGCCGGGGAGCTGTTTTTT. The chain has TRBV30 and TRBJ2-2; the match to TRBD1 covers 7 bases. The CDR3 runs to 13 residues. The J segment lost 6 bases and the V segment lost 2 bases, leaving 3 bases of the junction unmatched. The germline CDR1 and CDR2 sequences are GTSNPN and SVGIG (reference sequence).

The chain employs TRBV5-1 and TRBJ1-4; no reliable D call. The V end was cut by 4 bases, the J end by 2 bases, with 18 bases between. Germline loops: CDR1 SGHRS, CDR2 YFSETQ. The CDR3 totals 17 residues. CDR3: CASSRSLVAITNEKLFF. As DNA, the CDR3 is TGCGCCAGCAGCAGAAGTTTGGTAGCGATTACTAATGAAAAACTGTTTTTT.

A few counts support this clone. V is TRBV28 and J is TRBJ2-7; 7 positions agree with TRBD2. J gave up 3 bases and V 5 bases, and 10 bases lay outside the gene matches. The CDR3 contains 15 residues. The germline V gene has CDR1 MDHEN and CDR2 SYDVKM. Written as DNA, the CDR3 is TGTGCCAGCAGTATCCTAGCGGAGAGGGTCTACGAGCAGTACTTC. It specifies CASSILAERVYEQYF.

The rearrangement uses TRBV19 and TRBJ1-2; the D is unclear. This CDR3 has 14 residues. Trimming left V 5 bases short and J 1 base short, with 11 bases between. The germline CDR1 and CDR2 sequences are LNHDA and SQIVND (reference sequence). CDR3 in DNA: TGTGCCAGTAGTCCCCAGGTGATTAACTATGGCTACACCTTC. It specifies CASSPQVINYGYTF.

The chain uses TRBV29-1 and TRBJ2-7; 7 bases fit TRBD1. Per germline, CDR1 SQVTM and CDR2 ANQGSEA. The CDR3 extends over 14 amino acids. After removal of 4 bases from V and 2 bases from J, the junction contained 8 bases not matched to a gene. The CDR3 sequence is CSVVNQQGTYEQYF. The CDR3 DNA sequence: TGCAGCGTTGTCAACCAACAGGGGACCTACGAGCAGTACTTC.

The chain recombines TRBV10-3 with TRBJ1-1; a possible D gene is TRBD1 (5 bases). The V gene lost 6 bases and the J gene lost 3 bases, with 14 bases spanning the gap. The CDR3 length is 14 residues. The germline V gene has CDR1 ENHRY and CDR2 SYGVKD. This CDR3 is CAIRGRVVDTEAFF. The CDR3 region has the DNA TGTGCCATCAGGGGCAGGGTGGTTGACACTGAAGCTTTCTTT.

The rearrangement uses TRBV27 and TRBJ2-1, with TRBD1 identical over 10 bases. The V segment lost 5 bases and the J segment 7 bases; nucleotides outside the gene matches: 5. The CDR3 is 14 residues long. Germline CDR1 is MNHEY and CDR2 is SMNVEV (reference sequence). The CDR3 here is CASSAGTGVNEQFF. For the CDR3, the DNA is TGTGCCAGCAGTGCCGGGACAGGGGTGAATGAGCAGTTCTTC.

The J gene is TRBJ1-2, the V gene TRBV30; D is ambiguous. Germline values: CDR1 GTSNPN, CDR2 SVGIG (reference sequence). With 0 bases removed from V and 2 bases from J, the gap between germline ends came to 13 bases. This CDR3 spans 15 amino acids. CDR3 amino acids: CAWSVLASRNYGYTF. The CDR3 DNA reads as TGTGCCTGGAGTGTACTAGCCAGTCGGAACTATGGCTACACCTTC.

The chain combines TRBV7-6 with TRBJ1-2; D perhaps matches TRBD1 (5 bases). Germline V lookup: CDR1 SGHVS, CDR2 FNYEAQ. The CDR3 is made up of 19 amino acids. Trimming took off 5 bases at V and 10 bases at J, with 35 bases between the two ends. CDR3 coding DNA: TGTGCCAGCAGCGCGCGGGGCCTAAGACGTGGAAAGGGGCACTCAGACTACACCTTC. This translates into CASSARGLRRGKGHSDYTF.

This chain connects TRBV7-9 to TRBJ1-4, with 8 bases identical to TRBD1. The CDR3 has 13 residues. CDR1 is SEHNR, CDR2 FQNEAQ, per germline (reference sequence). The ends lost 4 bases at V and 8 bases at J; junction bases unmatched: 3. CDR3: CASSSGGEEKLFF. CDR3 sequence (DNA): TGTGCCAGCAGCTCAGGGGGCGAGGAAAAACTGTTTTTT.

The chain uses TRBV4-1 and TRBJ2-2, with TRBD2 as a possible D gene (5 bases). The V end was cut by 0 bases, the J end by 7 bases, with 15 bases between. This CDR3 contains 16 residues. Germline CDR1 is MGHRA and CDR2 is YSYEKL. The CDR3 reads CASSQDLSGGIGELFF. The DNA for the CDR3 is TGCGCCAGCAGCCAAGATCTAAGCGGTGGTATCGGGGAGCTGTTTTTT.

The chain employs TRBV30 and TRBJ2-7; unclear D gene. V lost 2 bases to trimming and J lost 7 bases, with 9 bases between them. Looked up from germline, CDR1 is GTSNPN and CDR2 is SVGIG (reference sequence). This CDR3 region has 11 residues. The CDR3 spells CAWSFHGEQYF. DNA for the CDR3: TGTGCCTGGAGTTTTCACGGGGAGCAGTACTTC.

This clone turned up a few times. The DNA is left out, because the CDR3 cannot be placed on it with certainty; the CDR3 is given as TCRdb lists it. The chain recombines TRBV6-6 with TRBJ2-7; the table's D call of TRBD1 was not tested on the DNA. 13 amino acids form the CDR3, both terminal residues included. CDR1 MNHNY and CDR2 SVGAGI come from the germline V gene (reference sequence). The CDR3 protein is CASSSSTTYEQYF.

This clone was seen once. The chain recombines TRBV7-9 with TRBJ2-7; possible D gene TRBD2, 5 bases. Germline assignment: CDR1 SEHNR and CDR2 FQNEAQ (reference sequence). Between the trimmed V and J ends, which lost 5 bases and 2 bases, there was a span of 22 bases. The CDR3 is 17 amino acids. DNA of the CDR3: TGTGCCAGCAGCACGACGGAGAAGCGGAGCGACCCCTACGAGCAGTACTTC. Translation: CASSTTEKRSDPYEQYF.

This clone occurred once. V gene TRBV9 combines with J gene TRBJ1-2, with TRBD1 identical over 7 bases. V trimming: 4 bases; J trimming: 4 bases; junction bases outside the gene matches: 7. The CDR3 loop spans 14 amino acids. The germline V gene encodes CDR1 SGDLS and CDR2 YYNGEE. The CDR3 coding sequence is TGTGCCAGCAGCCTACGGGACAGAACCTATGGCTACACCTTC. Its protein is CASSLRDRTYGYTF.

The chain combines TRBV28 with TRBJ2-1; 8 nucleotides agree with TRBD1. With 8 bases clipped from V and 0 bases from J, the junction kept 21 bases outside the gene matches. Germline CDR1 reads MDHEN; CDR2 reads SYDVKM. CDR3 length: 20 amino acids. This chain's CDR3 is CASGRLVGRGRLGSYNEQFF. In DNA, the CDR3 is TGTGCCAGCGGGAGATTGGTAGGCAGGGGGCGATTGGGCTCCTACAATGAGCAGTTCTTC.

V and J are TRBV28 and TRBJ1-6; no firm D call. The CDR3 runs to 14 residues. Germline V gene lookup returns CDR1 MDHEN and CDR2 SYDVKM. V was cut by 4 bases and J by 5 bases, with 9 bases left in between. DNA of the CDR3: TGTGCCAGCAGTTCCGCGCCTCATAATTCACCCCTCCACTTT. This encodes CASSSAPHNSPLHF.

The chain has TRBV5-3 and TRBJ2-7; 7 nucleotides align to TRBD1. TRBV5-3 is assigned to the ORF class and has an uncertain function. J was trimmed by 2 bases and V by 3 bases; bases with no gene match: 11. This CDR3 comprises 16 residues. CDR3 DNA sequence: TGTGCCAGAAGCTCCGCCTCCAACACAGGGGCCTACGAGCAGTACTTC. Residues: CARSSASNTGAYEQYF.

This clone was recorded once. The V call is TRBV7-3, the J call TRBJ1-1, with D maybe TRBD1 (5 bases). The CDR3 consists of 13 residues. The V and J ends lost 6 bases and 1 base respectively, with 9 bases between them. Germline V CDR1 and CDR2: SGHTA, FQGTGA. The CDR3 sequence: CASRPGGNTEAFF. CDR3 coding DNA: TGTGCCAGCAGGCCGGGGGGGAACACTGAAGCTTTCTTT.

The count of this clone is one. This chain uses TRBV5-1 with TRBJ2-7, with 7 bases fitting TRBD1. Germline trimming cut 4 bases from V and 0 bases from J; bases unmatched to any gene: 10. The CDR3 sequence is 16 residues long. Per the germline V gene, CDR1 is SGHRS and CDR2 is YFSETQ. DNA of the CDR3: TGCGCCAGCAGCCCGACACAGGGGTCACCCTCCTACGAGCAGTACTTC. This gives the protein CASSPTQGSPSYEQYF.